This is a list of T cell receptor beta chains from one sample in a study of human T cells and chemical hapten exposure. TCRdb re-derived calls from the RACE reads in MiXCR, one entry per CDR3 protein. The sample contains about 360,000 distinct CDR3 sequences, 4% to 5.5% of which appear only once. The sample in question was whole blood, obtained in connection with sensitization to the hapten diphenylcyclopropenone (DPC). These receptors all stem from a woman aged 45-60 years with alopecia areata. Some clones in this sample may be carry-over from other donors' samples. Both conserved end residues are part of each CDR3. The D gene is left open where the match is weak. Clone size is given for some rows only: seen once, a few or many times, or a class if the clone is expanded.

D,J,size,V,DNA,CDR3
TRBD2,TRBJ2-3,few,TRBV30,TGTGCCTTCCTGACTAGCGGGAGGGCCCCCTCCTTCACAGATACGCAGTATTTT,CAFLTSGRAPSFTDTQYF
NA,TRBJ2-3,many,TRBV12-5,TGTGCTAGTGGTTCACCCCGGAGGGCAGATACGCAGTATTTT,CASGSPRRADTQYF
NA,TRBJ2-1,NA,TRBV6-5,TGTGCCAGCAGTTACCAGGGGACGGGGAATGAGCAGTTCTTC,CASSYQGTGNEQFF
NA,TRBJ1-5,many,TRBV6-1,TGTGCCAGCAGGGGTTCGGACAAGGTTCACCAGCCCCAGCATTTT,CASRGSDKVHQPQHF
TRBD2,TRBJ2-7,many,TRBV19,TGTGCCAGTAGGGGGATAGCGGGGGCCTCCTACGAGCAGTACTTC,CASRGIAGASYEQYF
TRBD2,TRBJ2-2,few,TRBV7-8,TGTGCCAGCAGCAAGGGACTAGCGGGAGGACACGGGGAGCTGTTTTTT,CASSKGLAGGHGELFF
TRBD1,TRBJ1-2,NA,TRBV9,TGTGCCAGCAGCGTAGAACCAGGGGGCCATGGCTACACCTTC,CASSVEPGGHGYTF
NA,TRBJ2-7,NA,TRBV29-1,TGCAGCGTTGGGAGAGGGTTGGAGAGCTACGAGCAGTACTTC,CSVGRGLESYEQYF
TRBD1,TRBJ2-7,few,TRBV10-3,TGTGCCATCAGTGAGGGGACAGAAATTTACGAGCAGTACTTC,CAISEGTEIYEQYF
NA,TRBJ2-7,few,TRBV2,TGTGCCAGCGAGGGCACCTCCTACGAGCAGTACTTC,CASEGTSYEQYF
NA,TRBJ2-6,many,TRBV29-1,TGCAGCGCTGAAGTAAGGACTGTCTCTGGGGCCAACGTCCTGACTTTC,CSAEVRTVSGANVLTF
TRBD1,TRBJ1-5,many,TRBV7-9,TGTGCCAGCAGCCCAGGACAGGGGGCAGGTCAGCCCCAGCATTTT,CASSPGQGAGQPQHF
TRBD2,TRBJ2-6,many,TRBV6-1,TGTGCCAGCAGTGAAGCCTCCGGAGGAAAGGGAGGGATAGGAGGTGGGGCCAACGTCCTGACTTTC,CASSEASGGKGGIGGGANVLTF
NA,TRBJ1-6,many,TRBV28,TGTGCCAGCCTACATCGGTCCGGGACTTATAATTCACCCCTCCACTTT,CASLHRSGTYNSPLHF
TRBD2,TRBJ2-1,many,TRBV15,TGTGCCACCAGCAGAGAGGATAGCGGGAGGAGTGAGCAGTTCTTC,CATSREDSGRSEQFF
NA,TRBJ2-3,many,TRBV11-2,TGTGCCAGCAGCTTAGATACAGATGCGGATACGCAGTATTTT,CASSLDTDADTQYF
NA,TRBJ2-5,few,TRBV18,TGTGCCAGCTCACCATCCGGGATCGAGACCCAGTACTTC,CASSPSGIETQYF
TRBD1,TRBJ2-2,NA,TRBV3-1,TGTGCCAGCAGCCTCCAGGGGGCCCCGACCGGGGAGCTGTTTTTT,CASSLQGAPTGELFF
TRBD2,TRBJ2-1,NA,TRBV18,TGTGCCAGCTCACCCCAACTAGCGGGGGCTCGCTACGAGCAGTTCTTC,CASSPQLAGARYEQFF
NA,TRBJ1-1,few,TRBV6-5,TGTGCCAGCAGATTAGACAGAATTAACACTGAAGCTTTCTTT,CASRLDRINTEAFF
NA,TRBJ1-1,many,TRBV5-6,TGTGCCAGCAGCGTATTACAGGCCCCTGAAGCTTTCTTT,CASSVLQAPEAFF
TRBD2,TRBJ2-2,few,TRBV6-4,TGTGCCAGCAGAACTGCCGCCGGGACTAGCACCGGGGAGCTGTTTTTT,CASRTAAGTSTGELFF
NA,TRBJ2-5,NA,TRBV5-4,TGTGCCAGCAGCTCCATGTACGGGGGAGAGACCCAGTACTTC,CASSSMYGGETQYF
TRBD2,TRBJ2-2,few,TRBV5-4,TGTGCCAGCAGGCCGGGACTAGGGTCCGGCGGGGAGCTGTTTTTT,CASRPGLGSGGELFF
NA,TRBJ1-2,many,TRBV20-1,TGCAGTGCTAGGGACACTGGAATGAGCTACACCTTC,CSARDTGMSYTF
TRBD2,TRBJ2-3,many,TRBV20-1,TGCAGTGCTTTCCCCGGGACTAGCATGACAGATACGCAGTATTTT,CSAFPGTSMTDTQYF
TRBD1,TRBJ1-5,many,TRBV6-2/TRBV6-3,TGTGCCAGCAGTTACCTCCGGGACAGGGTGGCGGTGGATCAGCCCCAGCATTTT,CASSYLRDRVAVDQPQHF
NA,TRBJ1-1,NA,TRBV20-1,TGCAGTGCTAGAGGGGGGGGATCAGCTTTCTTT,CSARGGGSAFF
TRBD2,TRBJ2-3,few,TRBV11-2,TGTGCCAGCAGCCCCCACACCCAGCGGGACACAGATACGCAGTATTTT,CASSPHTQRDTDTQYF
NA,TRBJ2-7,many,TRBV27,TGTGCCAGCAGTTTGAGTCAGACAGTTCCCGCCTACGAGCAGTACTTC,CASSLSQTVPAYEQYF
TRBD2,TRBJ2-1,few,TRBV7-9,TGTGCCAGCAGCTTAGGCGGGAGTTGGAATGAGCAGTTCTTC,CASSLGGSWNEQFF
NA,TRBJ1-1,few,TRBV6-5,TGTGCCAGCAGGCCGGGCTTAGACAGTAGTGAAGCTTTCTTT,CASRPGLDSSEAFF
NA,TRBJ2-5,many,TRBV24-1,TGTGCCACCAGTTTTCAAGAGACCCAGTACTTC,CATSFQETQYF
NA,TRBJ1-2,few,TRBV6-6,TGTGCCAGCACCCTAGGGCTTGGCTACACCTTC,CASTLGLGYTF
NA,TRBJ2-1,NA,TRBV29-1,TGCAGCGCTAGACCAGACAATGAGCAGTTCTTC,CSARPDNEQFF
NA,TRBJ2-6,NA,TRBV11-2,TGTGCCAGCAGCTTAGAACTACCGTTCTGGGGCTCAACTGGGGCCAACGTCCTGACTTTC,CASSLELPFWGSTGANVLTF
NA,TRBJ1-5,many,TRBV7-6,TGTGCCAGCAGCGTTGGGTGGAATCAGCCCCAGCATTTT,CASSVGWNQPQHF
TRBD1,TRBJ1-2,many,TRBV6-5,TGTGCCAGCAGTCGGACAGGGGCGGAGTATGGCTACACCTTC,CASSRTGAEYGYTF
NA,TRBJ2-3,many,TRBV29-1,TGCAGCGTCCGGGCCGCGACAGATACGCAGTATTTT,CSVRAATDTQYF
TRBD1,TRBJ1-6,NA,TRBV12-3/TRBV12-4,TGTGCCAGCAGCCCCCTCTCACAGGGGTTTTCGGCCCTCCACTTT,CASSPLSQGFSALHF
NA,TRBJ2-7,many,TRBV27,TGTGCCAGCAGTTACAGGGGGGGTACCTACGAGCAGTACTTC,CASSYRGGTYEQYF
NA,TRBJ2-2,NA,TRBV11-3,TGTGCCAGCAGCTTACAGGGGTGGGGCGGTAAGAACACCGGGGAGCTGTTTTTT,CASSLQGWGGKNTGELFF
NA,TRBJ2-3,many,TRBV6-5,TGTGCCAGCAGTTACGTCAACCCTGCTAGCACAGATACGCAGTATTTT,CASSYVNPASTDTQYF
NA,TRBJ2-1,many,TRBV28,TGTGCCAGCAGCGAAATTGGAACTGAGCAGTTCTTC,CASSEIGTEQFF
NA,TRBJ2-2,NA,TRBV10-3,TGTGCCATCAGTGATAACACCGGGGAGCTGTTTTTT,CAISDNTGELFF
NA,TRBJ2-3,NA,TRBV11-2,TGTGCCAGCAGCTTAAATTTTGTGAGGGGGACCAGGGGCGCAGATACGCAGTATTTT,CASSLNFVRGTRGADTQYF
NA,TRBJ2-3,many,TRBV9,TGTGCCAGCAGCCCCAACGGGGTTAGCACAGATACGCAGTATTTT,CASSPNGVSTDTQYF
NA,TRBJ2-5,many,TRBV18,TGTGCCAGCTCACCTGACTACGGGCAAGAGACCCAGTACTTC,CASSPDYGQETQYF
NA,TRBJ1-1,NA,TRBV29-1,TGCAGCGTTGATTCGGGCAGGACTGAAGCTTTCTTT,CSVDSGRTEAFF
NA,TRBJ1-4,many,TRBV7-9,TGTGCCAGCAGCGGAGTCCGGGGCGGAAATGAAAAACTGTTTTTT,CASSGVRGGNEKLFF
NA,TRBJ2-6,many,TRBV14,TGTGCCAGCAGCCCCCGAGGGACTGGGGCCAACGTCCTGACTTTC,CASSPRGTGANVLTF